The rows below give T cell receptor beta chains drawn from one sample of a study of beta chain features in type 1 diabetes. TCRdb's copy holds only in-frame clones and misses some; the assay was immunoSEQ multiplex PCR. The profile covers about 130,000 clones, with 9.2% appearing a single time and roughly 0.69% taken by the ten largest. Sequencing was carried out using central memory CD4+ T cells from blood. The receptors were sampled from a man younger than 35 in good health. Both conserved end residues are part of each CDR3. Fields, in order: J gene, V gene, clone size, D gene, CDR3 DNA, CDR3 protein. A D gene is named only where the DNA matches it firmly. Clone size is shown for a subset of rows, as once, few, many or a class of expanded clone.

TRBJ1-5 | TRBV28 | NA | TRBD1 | TGTGCCACCGGGTTAGGGGACAGGAGCAATCAGCCCCAGCATTTT | CATGLGDRSNQPQHF
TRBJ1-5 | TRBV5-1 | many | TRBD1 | TGCGCCAGCAGCTTGCAGGGGGCGAATGGCAATCAGCCCCAGCATTTT | CASSLQGANGNQPQHF
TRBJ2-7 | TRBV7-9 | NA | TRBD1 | TGTGCCAGCAGCTTCGGACAGGGCTACGAGCAGTACTTC | CASSFGQGYEQYF
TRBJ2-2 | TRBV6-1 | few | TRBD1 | TGTGCCAGCAGTGCAACAGGGGCCCCCGGGGAGCTGTTTTTT | CASSATGAPGELFF
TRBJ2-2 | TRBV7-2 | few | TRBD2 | TGTGCCAGCAGCCAGGGACTAGCGGGGGGCAAAACCGGGGAGCTGTTTTTT | CASSQGLAGGKTGELFF
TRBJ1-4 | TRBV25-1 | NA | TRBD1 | TGTGCCAGCAGTGAAGGGGGGACAGATATTAATGAAAAACTGTTTTTT | CASSEGGTDINEKLFF
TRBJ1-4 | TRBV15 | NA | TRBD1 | TGTGCCACCAGCAAGTGGCAGGGGGGTGCGACTAATGAAAAACTGTTTTTT | CATSKWQGGATNEKLFF
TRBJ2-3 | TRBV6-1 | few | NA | TGTGCCAGCAGGATGACAACAGATACGCAGTATTTT | CASRMTTDTQYF
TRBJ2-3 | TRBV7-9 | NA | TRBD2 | TGTGCCAGCAGCATAAAAGGTAGCGGGGACCCCGATACGCAGTATTTT | CASSIKGSGDPDTQYF
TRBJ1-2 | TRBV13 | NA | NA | TGTGCCAGCAGCCCCCAGGGAGGATACTATGGCTACACCTTC | CASSPQGGYYGYTF
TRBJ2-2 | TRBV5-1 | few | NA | TGCGCCAGCAGCGTTCAACTACTGAACACCGGGGAGCTGTTTTTT | CASSVQLLNTGELFF
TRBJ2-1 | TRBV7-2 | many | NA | TGTGCCAGCAGCTCTTGGCGGGGGCCGGGGAATGAGCAGTTCTTC | CASSSWRGPGNEQFF
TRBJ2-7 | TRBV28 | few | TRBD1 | TGTGCCAGCAGCGAAACCGGATCCAGGGGGTACGAGCAGTACTTC | CASSETGSRGYEQYF
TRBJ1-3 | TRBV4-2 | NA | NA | TGTGTCAGCAGCCAAGAGGAGGCGCGCTCTGGAAACACCATATATTTT | CVSSQEEARSGNTIYF